Below, 16 T cell receptor beta chains from the same sample are listed, as sequenced in a study of T cell responses to AZD1222 COVID-19 vaccine. Method: immunoSEQ multiplex PCR; TCRdb's copy keeps in-frame clones and lacks some. The sample lists over 150,000 clones, over 85% seen once, with roughly 1% in the top ten. Sequencing used peripheral blood, obtained 28 days after the second AZD1222 dose. These receptors were taken from an adult who received the AZD1222 COVID-19 vaccine.

The rearrangement joins TRBV23-1 to TRBJ1-5; perhaps TRBD1 as D (5 bases). TRBV23-1 is identified as an open reading frame with a role that is uncertain. The CDR3 spans 16 residues. V was cut by 4 bases and J by 0 bases, with 13 bases left in between. The CDR3 is CASSRRGPYSNQPQHF. In DNA form, the CDR3 reads TGCGCCAGCAGTCGGCGGGGCCCTTATAGCAATCAGCCCCAGCATTTT.

The genes are TRBV28 and TRBJ1-3; D is unresolved. Trimming took off 5 bases at V and 0 bases at J, with 14 bases between the two ends. The V gene's germline CDR1 is MDHEN and CDR2 SYDVKM. The CDR3 covers 16 residues. The CDR3 here is CASSPPAFSSGNTIYF. DNA for the CDR3: TGTGCCAGCAGTCCCCCCGCATTCAGCTCTGGAAACACCATATATTTT. Drawing the rest from reference TRBV28 and TRBJ1-3, the complete variable domain is DVKVTQSSRYLVKRTGEKVFLECVQDMDHENMFWYRQDPGLGLRLIYFSYDVKMKEKGDIPEGYSVSREKKERFSLILESASTNQTSMYLCASSPPAFSSGNTIYFGEGSWLTVV.

The rearrangement joins TRBV28 to TRBJ1-2, with a possible D match to TRBD1 (5 bases). CDR1 MDHEN and CDR2 SYDVKM come from the germline V gene. Trimming took off 1 base at V and 4 bases at J, with 13 bases between the two ends. The CDR3 has 15 amino acids. CDR3 in DNA: TGTGCCAGCAGTTTATCCAAATCCGGGGGCTATGGCTACACCTTC. It codes for CASSLSKSGGYGYTF.

CDR3 sequence: CASSFSSPTDTQYF. In DNA, the CDR3 is TGCGCCAGCAGCTTTTCTAGCCCGACCGATACGCAGTATTTT. The chain links TRBV5-1 to TRBJ2-3; D possibly corresponds to TRBD2 (5 bases). The germline V gene encodes CDR1 SGHRS and CDR2 YFSETQ. The CDR3 is made up of 14 amino acids. V was clipped by 2 bases and J by 6 bases, with 13 bases between them.

The V call is TRBV6-2 or TRBV6-3, the J call TRBJ2-3; D gene uncertain. Germline V gene lookup returns CDR1 MNHEY and CDR2 SVGEGT. V was pared by 2 bases and J by 4 bases, with 16 bases between. The CDR3 is made up of 16 amino acids. The CDR3 region is CASSYLDNRFADTQYF. CDR3 DNA sequence: TGTGCCAGCAGTTACCTAGATAACCGGTTCGCAGATACGCAGTATTTT.

The CDR3 protein is CASSLVGLLEETQYF. Here the CDR3 DNA reads TGCGCCAGCAGCTTGGTGGGACTACTGGAAGAGACCCAGTACTTC. The chain combines TRBV5-1 with TRBJ2-5, with 7 bases aligning to TRBD2. The ends lost 0 bases at V and 3 bases at J; junction bases unmatched: 5. This CDR3 comprises 15 residues. Germline V gives CDR1 SGHRS, CDR2 YFSETQ.

This clone was seen a handful of times. This rearrangement joins TRBV7-2 to TRBJ2-3; TRBD2 matches at 11 bases. This CDR3 contains 16 residues. Germline-derived CDR1 and CDR2 are SGHTA and FQGNSA. V was clipped by 4 bases and J by 2 bases; unmatched bases: 5. CDR3 protein: CASSSLAGGFTDTQYF. The CDR3 coding sequence is TGTGCCAGCAGCTCATTAGCGGGGGGGTTCACAGATACGCAGTATTTT.

The chain employs TRBV3-1 (or the pseudogene TRBV3-2) and TRBJ2-1; possibly TRBD2 for D (5 bases). The germline gives CDR1 LGHDT, CDR2 YNNKEL (reference sequence). V lost 4 bases to trimming and J lost 3 bases, with 13 bases between them. The CDR3 runs to 15 residues. In DNA form, the CDR3 reads TGTGCCAGCAGCCCCTCATGGGGAGACTACAATGAGCAGTTCTTC. Its protein product is CASSPSWGDYNEQFF.

The chain employs TRBV3-1 (or the pseudogene TRBV3-2) and TRBJ1-2; D unresolved. Trimming cost V 1 base and J 3 bases, with 12 bases left between them. This CDR3 contains 15 residues. Germline V gene lookup returns CDR1 LGHDT and CDR2 YNNKEL (reference sequence). CDR3 sequence reads: CASSQGASSYYGYTF. DNA of the CDR3: TGTGCCAGCAGCCAAGGGGCTAGCTCATACTATGGCTACACCTTC.

This clone was seen just once. The chain combines TRBV27 with TRBJ2-3, with D perhaps TRBD1 or TRBD2 (5 bases each). Germline V gives CDR1 MNHEY, CDR2 SMNVEV (reference sequence). The CDR3 covers 16 residues. Between the trimmed V and J ends, which lost 10 bases and 4 bases, there was a span of 24 bases. The CDR3 sequence: CATSRAGTGISDTQYF. The CDR3, as DNA: TGTGCCACCAGCCGGGCCGGGACGGGAATTTCAGATACGCAGTATTTT.

This clone was recorded only once. The chain has TRBV7-8 and TRBJ1-2, with 7 bases identical to TRBD1. V trimming: 5 bases; J trimming: 7 bases; junction bases outside the gene matches: 10. The CDR3 is 14 residues long. The germline V gene has CDR1 SGHVS and CDR2 FQNEAQ. The CDR3 sequence: CASSRDRAGGGYTF. The CDR3 coding sequence is TGTGCCAGCAGCCGAGACAGGGCCGGGGGTGGCTACACCTTC. The full variable domain, with the rest looked up from reference TRBV7-8 and TRBJ1-2, is GAGVSQSPRYKVAKRGQDVALRCDPISGHVSLFWYQQALGQGPEFLTYFQNEAQLDKSGLPSDRFFAERPEGSVSTLKIQRTQQEDSAVYLCASSRDRAGGGYTFGSGTRLTVV.

This sequence joins TRBV5-1 and TRBJ1-5, with D perhaps matching TRBD1 (5 bases). Germline CDR1 is SGHRS and CDR2 is YFSETQ. Trimming left V 5 bases short and J 0 bases short, with 9 bases between. The CDR3 has 14 amino acids. The CDR3 DNA is TGCGCCAGCAGAGAGGGGTATAGCAATCAGCCCCAGCATTTT. Its translation is CASREGYSNQPQHF.

The chain joins TRBV6-5 to TRBJ1-4; a possible D gene is TRBD1 (5 bases). V shed 8 bases and J shed 2 bases, with 15 bases lying between them. The CDR3 extends over 15 amino acids. The germline V gene encodes CDR1 MNHEY and CDR2 SVGAGI. The CDR3 sequence is CASARGGTTNEKLFF. CDR3 nucleotides: TGTGCCAGCGCCCGGGGGGGAACCACTAATGAAAAACTGTTTTTT.

This chain's CDR3 is CASSSHGTVGPQHF. The CDR3 bases are TGTGCCAGCAGCTCCCACGGGACGGTGGGGCCCCAGCATTTT. This chain joins TRBV9 and TRBJ1-5; a possible D gene is TRBD1 (5 bases). Looked up from germline, CDR1 is SGDLS and CDR2 is YYNGEE. There are 14 residues in the CDR3. V shed 4 bases and J shed 9 bases, with 17 bases lying between them.

This clone showed up just a few times. The chain couples TRBV9 to TRBJ1-1; 9 nucleotides match TRBD1. Germline V gene sequence: CDR1 SGDLS, CDR2 YYNGEE. The CDR3 spans 13 residues. V lost 5 bases, J lost 1 base, and 0 bases stayed unmatched. The CDR3 spells CASRDRGNTEAFF. The CDR3 nucleotides are TGTGCCAGCAGGGACAGGGGGAACACTGAAGCTTTCTTT.

The chain joins TRBV5-4 to TRBJ2-7; no definite D call. CDR1 is SGHNT, CDR2 YYREEE, per germline (reference sequence). This CDR3 contains 17 residues. V gave up 0 bases and J gave up 0 bases, with 16 bases separating them. CDR3 bases: TGTGCCAGCAGCTTGGTGGTAGTCCCCCCCATCTCCTACGAGCAGTACTTC. Its translation: CASSLVVVPPISYEQYF. Full variable domain (rest looked up from reference TRBV5-4 and TRBJ2-7): ETGVTQSPTHLIKTRGQQVTLRCSSQSGHNTVSWYQQALGQGPQFIFQYYREEENGRGNFPPRFSGLQFPNYSSELNVNALELDDSALYLCASSLVVVPPISYEQYFGPGTRLTVT.